The 14 T cell receptor beta chains in this list originate from one sample, sequenced in a study of T cells in Graves' hyperthyroidism and ophthalmopathy. Amplification of TCR beta CDR3 regions used RNA as the template. A set of HTBI primers served as the primers for a first-round RT-PCR of the TCR CDR3. TCRdb reprocessed the multiplex PCR reads via MiXCR and lists one record per CDR3 protein. Among about 250,000 distinct CDR3 sequences, 12% to 15% were seen once, and the ten largest hold more than 30%. The sequenced sample was blood. Receptor source: a woman aged 45-60 years with Graves' hyperthyroidism that later progressed to Graves' ophthalmopathy.

In this sample, this clonotype turned up many times. The V call is TRBV6-2 or TRBV6-3, the J call TRBJ2-7, with TRBD2 identical over 8 bases. The ends lost 11 bases at V and 5 bases at J; junction bases unmatched: 11. This CDR3 contains 13 residues. Germline CDR1 and CDR2: MNHEY and SVGEGT. As DNA, the CDR3 is TGTGCCGGTCGGGCCCGGGAGGGGAACGAGCAGTACTTC. It is translated as CAGRAREGNEQYF.

The chain is built from TRBV11-2 and TRBJ1-3, with D unresolved. CDR3 length equals 16 residues. Trimming removed 3 bases from V and 0 bases from J, with 12 bases in between. CDR1 SGHAT and CDR2 FQNNGV come from the germline V gene. In DNA, the CDR3 is TGTGCCAGCAGCTTTCTTGTCTCTACCTCTGGAAACACCATATATTTT. Its translation: CASSFLVSTSGNTIYF.

This clonotype was recorded at least ten times. The V gene is TRBV20-1, the J gene TRBJ1-1; a weak D match, TRBD1 (5 bases). Trimming took off 3 bases at V and 4 bases at J, with 15 bases between the two ends. The CDR3 consists of 14 residues. Per the germline V gene, CDR1 is DFQATT and CDR2 is SNEGSKA (reference sequence). This CDR3 is CSARLGTLGTEAFF. In nucleotides, the CDR3 is TGCAGTGCTAGGTTAGGGACTTTGGGCACTGAAGCTTTCTTT.

In its sample, this clonotype was seen many times. This chain joins TRBV28 and TRBJ2-5; D is tentatively TRBD1 or TRBD2 (5 bases each). The CDR3 loop spans 12 amino acids. V was clipped by 6 bases and J by 4 bases, with 9 bases between them. Germline CDR1 and CDR2: MDHEN and SYDVKM. The CDR3 loop is CASSWGRETQYF. The CDR3 DNA reads as TGTGCCAGCAGCTGGGGACGAGAGACCCAGTACTTC.

V gene TRBV7-3 combines with J gene TRBJ1-3; 11 nucleotides line up with TRBD1. CDR3 length equals 16 residues. J was trimmed by 1 base and V by 4 bases; bases with no gene match: 3. The germline gives CDR1 SGHTA, CDR2 FQGTGA. The CDR3 bases are TGTGCCAGCAGCTCGGGACAGGGGGTTTCTGGAAACACCATATATTTT. Protein product: CASSSGQGVSGNTIYF.

The V and J genes are TRBV18 and TRBJ1-3; D is undetermined. Trimming took off 3 bases at V and 0 bases at J, with 12 bases between the two ends. Germline values: CDR1 KGHSH, CDR2 LQKENI. The CDR3 extends over 16 amino acids. CDR3 loop: CASSPASASSGNTIYF. CDR3 bases: TGTGCCAGCTCACCCGCGTCGGCGAGCTCTGGAAACACCATATATTTT.

This clonotype has a count of ten or more. The chain employs TRBV20-1 and TRBJ2-3; the match to TRBD2 covers 9 bases. The germline CDR1 and CDR2 sequences are DFQATT and SNEGSKA (reference sequence). V dropped 4 bases and J dropped 5; count of bases not matched to a gene: 16. CDR3 size: 17 residues. CDR3 nucleotides: TGCAGTGCTACGGATTCGAGCGGGAGGTTTCCTGGAGATACGCAGTATTTT. This translates into CSATDSSGRFPGDTQYF.

The chain recombines TRBV7-2 with TRBJ1-1; a possible D gene is TRBD1 (6 bases). Trimming took 0 bases from V and 5 from J, leaving 10 bases between them. The CDR3 covers 14 residues. The V gene's germline CDR1 is SGHTA and CDR2 FQGNSA. CDR3 in DNA: TGTGCCAGCAGCTTAGCGGTTAGGGGGACTGAAGCTTTCTTT. Amino acids: CASSLAVRGTEAFF.

The rearrangement joins TRBV28 to TRBJ1-6, with D possibly being TRBD1 (6 bases). This CDR3 is built from 17 residues. Germline V gene data show CDR1 as MDHEN and CDR2 as SYDVKM. Trimming shortened V by 8 bases and J by 14 bases, and 31 bases separated the two germline ends. CDR3 DNA sequence: TGTGCCAGCCAAGGGGGACTACTCGACAGCTCAATTAGATCCCTCCACTTT. As protein: CASQGGLLDSSIRSLHF.

This clonotype was counted between two and nine times. The CDR3 region has the DNA TGTGCCAGCAGCGTAGTTCTAGGGGGACTCCTGGGGCCAGATACGCAGTATTTT. Translated, it gives CASSVVLGGLLGPDTQYF. The V call is TRBV9, the J call TRBJ2-3; D is possibly TRBD1 or TRBD2 (6 bases each). The CDR3 length is 18 residues. Between the trimmed V and J ends, which lost 0 bases and 4 bases, there was a span of 21 bases. Germline CDR1 SGDLS, CDR2 YYNGEE.

This clonotype was detected many times. The V and J genes are TRBV27 and TRBJ2-1; weak D call: TRBD1 (6 bases). Germline CDR1 is MNHEY and CDR2 is SMNVEV (reference sequence). Trimming pared 8 bases from V and 2 bases from J, leaving 13 bases between. The CDR3 covers 14 residues. CDR3 amino acids: CASESRTAYNEQFF. The CDR3 region has the DNA TGTGCCAGCGAGTCCAGGACAGCCTACAATGAGCAGTTCTTC.

The chain recombines TRBV5-1 with TRBJ2-5; D might be TRBD1 (7 bases). Germline assignment: CDR1 SGHRS and CDR2 YFSETQ. This CDR3 spans 16 amino acids. Trimming stripped 4 bases from V and 5 bases from J, with 21 bases between. In nucleotides, the CDR3 is TGCGCCAGCAGCCCCCCGGGATCCAGGGGGGCGGAGACCCAGTACTTC. Translated: CASSPPGSRGAETQYF.

The chain combines TRBV7-9 with TRBJ1-5; D unclear. Germline CDR1 SEHNR, CDR2 FQNEAQ (reference sequence). The CDR3 covers 15 residues. V was clipped by 7 bases and J by 5 bases, with 18 bases between them. CDR3 amino acids: CASTLGQERDQPQHF. CDR3 nucleotides: TGTGCCAGCACCCTAGGGCAGGAGAGGGATCAGCCCCAGCATTTT.

Many counts were recorded for this clonotype. The V call is TRBV28, the J call TRBJ1-2; 7 bases agree with TRBD1. CDR1 is MDHEN and CDR2 is SYDVKM in the germline V gene. The CDR3 has 13 residues. Losses at the gene ends were 4 bases for V and 6 bases for J; bases not matched to a gene: 5. The CDR3 protein is CASSSRQGHGYTF. The CDR3 nucleotides read TGTGCCAGCAGTTCCAGACAGGGCCATGGCTACACCTTC.